These 32 T cell receptor beta chains share one sample of origin, sequenced in a study of blood T cells in healthy people across ages. Then a second PCR, running about 6 to 11 cycles, was carried out with a sample-barcoded 5' primer and a J-beta primer mix. Each CDR3 protein is one row after TCRdb ran MiXCR on the 5' RACE reads. The sample includes roughly 570,000 distinct CDR3 sequences, roughly 28% of them seen just once. The sequenced sample consisted of blood. The receptors were gathered from a woman in her seventies in good health.

The chain employs TRBV6-5 and TRBJ2-3; possibly TRBD1 for D (5 bases). CDR1 and CDR2 from the germline V gene are MNHEY and SVGAGI. Trimming stripped 0 bases from V and 2 bases from J, with 9 bases between. The CDR3 sequence is 15 residues long. The CDR3 sequence: CASSYSDSYTDTQYF. CDR3 sequence (DNA): TGTGCCAGCAGTTACTCCGACAGTTACACAGATACGCAGTATTTT.

The chain carries TRBV7-2 and TRBJ2-5, with TRBD2 identical over 10 bases. The CDR3 length is 16 residues. The J segment lost 4 bases and the V segment lost 1 base, leaving 6 bases of the junction unmatched. The germline V gene encodes CDR1 SGHTA and CDR2 FQGNSA. DNA for the CDR3: TGTGCCAGCAGCTTAGTCCCTAGCGGGGGCGGAGAGACCCAGTACTTC. This translates into CASSLVPSGGGETQYF.

This clonotype has just a few counts. The gene calls are TRBV5-6 and TRBJ2-5; the D gene could be TRBD1 or TRBD2 (5 bases each). The CDR3 is 15 amino acids. V was clipped by 2 bases and J by 4 bases, with 15 bases between them. Per the germline V gene, CDR1 is SGHDT and CDR2 is YYEEEE. CDR3 nucleotides: TGTGCCAGCAGCTTTAGAGGGGTTGGAGTAGAGACCCAGTACTTC. It specifies CASSFRGVGVETQYF.

This chain connects TRBV29-1 to TRBJ2-5; D unresolved. The tail of the sequence fits TRBJ2-7 better, so the J call may be wrong. The CDR3 consists of 14 residues. Looked up from germline, CDR1 is SQVTM and CDR2 is ANQGSEA. CDR3 protein: CSVEEGVGTYEQYF. CDR3 DNA: TGCAGCGTTGAAGAAGGTGTTGGGACCTACGAGCAGTACTTC.

The CDR3 loop reads CASGRTGTQETQYF. The CDR3 region has the DNA TGTGCCAGCGGCCGAACAGGGACTCAAGAGACCCAGTACTTC. The J gene is TRBJ2-5, the V gene TRBV5-6; D is perhaps TRBD1 or TRBD2 (6 bases each). Germline values: CDR1 SGHDT, CDR2 YYEEEE. The germline V and J ends were trimmed by 7 bases and 2 bases, with 15 bases remaining between them. The CDR3 runs 14 residues.

There are a few counts of this clonotype. The V gene is TRBV4-3, the J gene TRBJ1-5; a possible D gene is TRBD1 (6 bases). CDR1 and CDR2 from the germline V gene are LGHNA and YSLEER. The V gene lost 1 base and the J gene lost 9 bases, with 19 bases spanning the gap. The CDR3 contains 16 residues. Here the CDR3 reads CASSQGVGRGKGPQHF. In DNA, the CDR3 is TGCGCCAGCAGCCAAGGGGTAGGCAGGGGAAAGGGGCCCCAGCATTTT.

On this clonotype: A much larger clone differs by one base, so this may be a read error. The rearrangement joins TRBV7-9 to TRBJ1-1; 8 nucleotides agree with TRBD1. Germline CDR1 SEHNR, CDR2 FQNEAQ (reference sequence). J lost 0 bases, V lost 5 bases, and 5 bases had no gene match. This CDR3 is built from 15 residues. CDR3 nucleotides: TGTGCCAGCAGCCCCCGGACAGGGTTGAACACTGAAGCTTTCTTT. It encodes CASSPRTGLNTEAFF. The variable domain in full, completed from reference TRBV7-9 and TRBJ1-1, reads DTGVSQNPRHKITKRGQNVTFRCDPISEHNRLYWYRQTLGQGPEFLTYFQNEAQLEKSRLLSDRFSAERPKGSFSTLEIQRTEQGDSAMYLCASSPRTGLNTEAFFGQGTRLTVV.

This chain joins TRBV29-1 and TRBJ2-3, with 9 nucleotides matching TRBD2. The CDR3 is 14 residues long. Per the germline V gene, CDR1 is SQVTM and CDR2 is ANQGSEA. Losses at the gene ends were 3 bases for V and 2 bases for J; bases not matched to a gene: 3. In DNA, the CDR3 is TGCAGCGTTGAGAAGGGACTAGCCACAGATACGCAGTATTTT. Its protein is CSVEKGLATDTQYF.

DNA of the CDR3: TGTGCCAGCGCTTCTACTAGCGGAGATACGCAGTATTTT. This gives the protein CASASTSGDTQYF. This chain links TRBV2 with TRBJ2-3; TRBD2 matches at 8 bases. Germline V gene data show CDR1 as SNHLY and CDR2 as FYNNEI. There are 13 residues in the CDR3. The trim removed 8 bases at V and 5 bases at J, leaving 6 bases unmatched.

This clonotype was seen more than once but under ten times. The chain employs TRBV3-1 and TRBJ2-7, with D unresolved. CDR1 is LGHDT and CDR2 is YNNKEL in the germline V gene (reference sequence). The V end was cut by 1 base, the J end by 6 bases, with 10 bases between. This CDR3 is 13 amino acids long. The CDR3 DNA reads as TGTGCCAGCAGCCAAGTCCTCCTGACCGAGCAGTACTTC. Translated, it gives CASSQVLLTEQYF.

A few counts support this clonotype. The CDR3 DNA reads TGTGCCTGGGAACTAGCACTTGAGCAGTTCTTC. Its protein is CAWELALEQFF. The chain couples TRBV30 to TRBJ2-5; a weak D match, TRBD2 (6 bases). Judging by the DNA end, TRBJ2-1 fits better; the J call may be wrong. The CDR3 runs 11 residues. Per germline, CDR1 GTSNPN and CDR2 SVGIG (reference sequence).

This clonotype was picked up a small number of times. J is TRBJ1-2 and V is TRBV3-1, with D unresolved. The CDR3 covers 16 residues. Between the trimmed V and J ends, which lost 0 bases and 0 bases, there was a span of 11 bases. Germline values: CDR1 LGHDT, CDR2 YNNKEL (reference sequence). The CDR3 nucleotides are TGTGCCAGCAGCCAAGAGAAGGTTTTAGCTAACTATGGCTACACCTTC. It encodes CASSQEKVLANYGYTF.

J is TRBJ2-5 and V is TRBV28, with D tentatively TRBD1 or TRBD2 (5 bases each). TRBJ2-1 explains the end of the DNA better; the J call may be wrong. The CDR3 covers 16 residues. The germline V gene encodes CDR1 MDHEN and CDR2 SYDVKM. The CDR3 DNA reads as TGTGCCAGCACCGAGACCGGGACGGTTAATGACAATGAGCAGTTCTTC. This codes for CASTETGTVNDNEQFF.

This clonotype came up a few times. The rearrangement links TRBV9 to TRBJ2-1; possible D gene TRBD2, 5 bases. V lost 2 bases to trimming and J lost 3 bases, with 12 bases between them. This CDR3 spans 15 amino acids. CDR1 and CDR2 from the germline V gene are SGDLS and YYNGEE. CDR3: CASSVETSGYNEQFF. The CDR3 DNA is TGTGCCAGCAGCGTTGAAACCAGCGGCTACAATGAGCAGTTCTTC.

A few counts support this clonotype. The rearrangement links TRBV7-2 to TRBJ2-3, with 9 bases fitting TRBD2. Trimming cost V 1 base and J 4 bases; bases outside gene matches: 0. Germline assignment: CDR1 SGHTA and CDR2 FQGNSA. The CDR3 totals 14 residues. The CDR3 loop is CASSLVAGADTQYF. The DNA of the CDR3 is TGTGCCAGCAGCTTAGTAGCGGGGGCAGATACGCAGTATTTT.

The chain couples TRBV3-1 to TRBJ2-5, with 10 bases aligning to TRBD1. From germline, CDR1 is LGHDT and CDR2 YNNKEL (reference sequence). Trimming took 1 base from V and 2 from J; bases not matched to a gene: 4. CDR3 length: 16 amino acids. The CDR3 loop is CASSQGRTGGQETQYF. CDR3 nucleotide sequence: TGTGCCAGCAGCCAAGGACGGACAGGGGGACAAGAGACCCAGTACTTC.

The chain joins TRBV30 to TRBJ2-7; TRBD1 matches at 8 bases. V was clipped by 6 bases and J by 5 bases; unmatched bases: 9. CDR1 GTSNPN and CDR2 SVGIG come from the germline V gene (reference sequence). There are 13 residues in the CDR3. The CDR3 loop reads CACDWTGRHEQYF. The CDR3 DNA reads TGTGCCTGTGACTGGACAGGGAGACACGAGCAGTACTTC.

The chain has TRBV12-5 and TRBJ2-3; 8 bases match TRBD2. The junction had 4 bases not matched to a gene; V was cut back by 1 base and J by 4 bases. CDR3 length: 15 amino acids. CDR1 LGHNT and CDR2 FRNRAP come from the germline V gene. The CDR3 region has the DNA TGTGCTAGTGGTTTGGGACTAGCGATGGCAGATACGCAGTATTTT. It is translated as CASGLGLAMADTQYF. The full variable domain, its missing parts supplied by reference TRBV12-5 and TRBJ2-3, is DARVTQTPRHKVTEMGQEVTMRCQPILGHNTVFWYRQTMMQGLELLAYFRNRAPLDDSGMPKDRFSAEMPDATLATLKIQPSEPRDSAVYFCASGLGLAMADTQYFGPGTRLTVL.

This clonotype showed up just a few times. The J gene is TRBJ2-1, the V gene TRBV7-2; TRBD2 matches 12 bases. This CDR3 contains 15 residues. Losses at the gene ends were 3 bases for V and 8 bases for J; bases not matched to a gene: 5. Germline V gene lookup returns CDR1 SGHTA and CDR2 FQGNSA. CDR3 sequence: CASSFTSGGWDEQFF. The CDR3 DNA is TGTGCCAGCAGCTTCACTAGCGGGGGGTGGGATGAGCAGTTCTTC.

The rearrangement uses TRBV7-2 and TRBJ2-5; unclear D gene. CDR1 is SGHTA and CDR2 is FQGNSA in the germline V gene. Trimming took off 4 bases at V and 5 bases at J, with 17 bases between the two ends. The CDR3 runs 15 residues. The CDR3 region is CASSSQRRRKETQYF. In DNA form, the CDR3 reads TGTGCCAGCAGCTCCCAGAGACGTAGGAAGGAGACCCAGTACTTC. Full variable domain (remainder filled in from reference TRBV7-2 and TRBJ2-5): GAGVSQSPSNKVTEKGKDVELRCDPISGHTALYWYRQSLGQGLEFLIYFQGNSAPDKSGLPSDRFSAERTGGSVSTLTIQRTQQEDSAVYLCASSSQRRRKETQYFGPGTRLLVL.

This clonotype has a handful of counts. The junction and the germline gene differ at one end; a read error may be behind it. The V and J genes are TRBV5-1 and TRBJ2-3; 7 nucleotides agree with TRBD1. Germline CDR1 SGHRS, CDR2 YFSETQ. The CDR3 loop spans 16 amino acids. As DNA, the CDR3 is TGCGCCAGCAGAGCCTTCCGGGACAGCTTCACAGATACGCAGTACTTT. Its protein is CASRAFRDSFTDTQYF.

This chain links TRBV29-1 with TRBJ1-2; D remains unclear. V lost 3 bases and J 4 bases, leaving 9 bases between the germline ends. CDR1 is SQVTM and CDR2 is ANQGSEA in the germline V gene. The CDR3 is 12 residues long. The CDR3 coding sequence is TGCAGCGTTGATTCGAAAGGCTATGGCTACACCTTC. Protein product: CSVDSKGYGYTF.

This chain uses TRBV12-3 or TRBV12-4 with TRBJ1-5; 8 nucleotides align to TRBD1. J lost 5 bases, V lost 4 bases, and 1 base had no gene match. The CDR3 runs 13 residues. CDR3 protein: CASSSTGDQPQHF. CDR3 bases: TGTGCCAGCAGTTCGACAGGGGATCAGCCCCAGCATTTT.

V is TRBV6-2 or TRBV6-3 and J is TRBJ2-2; the match to TRBD2 covers 7 bases. This CDR3 is 14 amino acids long. J gave up 4 bases and V 6 bases, and 5 bases lay outside the gene matches. Germline loops: CDR1 MNHEY, CDR2 SVGEGT. CDR3 bases: TGTGCCAGCAGCGGACTAGAGAGCACCGGGGAGCTGTTTTTT. Amino acids: CASSGLESTGELFF.

This clonotype was counted only a few times. This rearrangement joins TRBV27 to TRBJ2-4, with TRBD2 as a possible D gene (6 bases). Germline V lookup: CDR1 MNHEY, CDR2 SMNVEV (reference sequence). This CDR3 has 16 residues. V gave up 5 bases and J gave up 4 bases, with 18 bases separating them. The CDR3 coding sequence is TGTGCCAGCAGTGGATCCGGGACTCGAAAAAAAAACATTCAGTACTTC. Translating gives CASSGSGTRKKNIQYF.

This clonotype was seen more than once but under ten times. This chain links TRBV4-3 with TRBJ2-7; no clear D gene. The CDR3 runs 13 residues. Germline CDR1 is LGHNA and CDR2 is YSLEER. Trimming stripped 1 base from V and 3 bases from J, with 7 bases between. CDR3 residues: CASSQVKGYEQYF. Written as DNA, the CDR3 is TGCGCCAGCAGCCAAGTTAAGGGCTACGAGCAGTACTTC.

This chain joins TRBV12-3 or TRBV12-4 and TRBJ1-1, with a weak D call TRBD1 (6 bases). V gave up 6 bases and J gave up 4 bases, with 18 bases separating them. The CDR3 runs to 15 residues. The CDR3 sequence: CASSYGWRGGTEAFF. CDR3 in DNA: TGTGCCAGCAGCTATGGGTGGAGGGGGGGCACTGAAGCTTTCTTT.

The genes are TRBV5-1 and TRBJ2-7; D is possibly TRBD1 (6 bases). The CDR3 spans 14 residues. Germline lookup yields CDR1 SGHRS and CDR2 YFSETQ. Trimming shortened V by 4 bases and J by 2 bases, and 13 bases separated the two germline ends. Written as DNA, the CDR3 is TGCGCCAGCAGCGCCCAGGGGAGTCCCTACGAGCAGTACTTC. Amino acid sequence: CASSAQGSPYEQYF.

The chain employs TRBV15 and TRBJ1-5, with D uncertain. Germline-derived CDR1 and CDR2 are LNHNV and YYDKDF (reference sequence). Trimming pared 5 bases from V and 7 bases from J, leaving 12 bases between. This CDR3 spans 13 amino acids. The CDR3 DNA reads TGTGCCACCAGCTCCCCTACGGGACAGCCCCAGCATTTT. Translating it yields CATSSPTGQPQHF.

The chain has TRBV9 and TRBJ2-1; possibly TRBD1 for D (6 bases). The germline gives CDR1 SGDLS, CDR2 YYNGEE. The CDR3 is 15 amino acids. V lost 1 base, J lost 9 bases, and 17 bases lay in between. CDR3: CASSVTSSRGGEQFF. In nucleotides, the CDR3 is TGTGCCAGCAGCGTAACGTCTAGCAGGGGTGGTGAGCAGTTCTTC.

This clonotype has only a few counts. The rearrangement joins TRBV29-1 to TRBJ2-7; possibly TRBD1 for D (6 bases). The CDR3 extends over 15 amino acids. The V gene lost 7 bases and the J gene lost 4 bases, with 23 bases spanning the gap. In germline, CDR1 is SQVTM, CDR2 ANQGSEA. CDR3 sequence (DNA): TGCAGCGCCCTATCCCCGTCAGGGGAGCGGTACGAGCAGTACTTC. Translating gives CSALSPSGERYEQYF.

This rearrangement joins TRBV5-1 to TRBJ1-1, with D tentatively TRBD1 (5 bases). Germline CDR1 SGHRS, CDR2 YFSETQ. The CDR3 has 16 residues. V dropped 3 bases and J dropped 3 bases, with 18 bases sitting between them. CDR3 coding DNA: TGCGCCAGCAGCTGGGGGGTCCGGCGTATGGACACTGAAGCTTTCTTT. Encoded protein: CASSWGVRRMDTEAFF.